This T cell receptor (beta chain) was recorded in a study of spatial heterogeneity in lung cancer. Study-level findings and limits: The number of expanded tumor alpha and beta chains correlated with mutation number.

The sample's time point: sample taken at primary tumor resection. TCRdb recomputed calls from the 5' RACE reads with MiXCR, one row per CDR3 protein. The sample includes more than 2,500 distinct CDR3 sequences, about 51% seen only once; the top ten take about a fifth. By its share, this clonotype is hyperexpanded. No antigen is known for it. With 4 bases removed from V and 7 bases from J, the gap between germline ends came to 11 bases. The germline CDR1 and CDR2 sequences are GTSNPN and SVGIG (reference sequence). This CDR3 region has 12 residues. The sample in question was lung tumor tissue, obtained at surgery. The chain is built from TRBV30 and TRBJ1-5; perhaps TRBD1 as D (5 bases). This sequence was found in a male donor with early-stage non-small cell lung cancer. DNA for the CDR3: TGTGCCTGGAACACAGGATACCAGCCCCAGCATTTT. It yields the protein CAWNTGYQPQHF.